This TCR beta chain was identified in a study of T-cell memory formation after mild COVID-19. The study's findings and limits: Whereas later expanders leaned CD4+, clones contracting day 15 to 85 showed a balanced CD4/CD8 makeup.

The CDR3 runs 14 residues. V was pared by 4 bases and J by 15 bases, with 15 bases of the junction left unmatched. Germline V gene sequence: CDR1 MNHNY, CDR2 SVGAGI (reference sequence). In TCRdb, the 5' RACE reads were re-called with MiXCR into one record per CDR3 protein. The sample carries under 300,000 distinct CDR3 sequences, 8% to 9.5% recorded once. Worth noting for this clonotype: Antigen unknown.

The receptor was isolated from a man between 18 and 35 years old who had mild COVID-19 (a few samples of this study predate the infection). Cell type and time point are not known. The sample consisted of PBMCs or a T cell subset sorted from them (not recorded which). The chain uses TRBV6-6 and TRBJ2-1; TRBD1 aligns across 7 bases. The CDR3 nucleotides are TGTGCCAGCAGTTCCCAAACGCGGACAGGCCCTCTGTTCTTC. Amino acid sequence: CASSSQTRTGPLFF.